Listed below are T cell receptor beta chains from one sample, sequenced in a study of blood T cell repertoires in COVID-19. The method was immunoSEQ multiplex PCR; TCRdb's version includes in-frame clones alone and lacks a portion of them. The data contain 30,000 to 40,000 clones, more than 85% of them singletons. The sample taken for sequencing was peripheral blood. The origin of the receptors is a man in his fifties or sixties with active COVID-19. Each CDR3 is given with its conserved first and last residue. D genes are given only for firm matches. Some rows have no size entry. The others give once, few or many, or a class for an expanded clone.

clone size,V gene,D gene,CDR3 length,J gene,CDR3 DNA,CDR3 protein
.,TRBV10-3,TRBD1,17,TRBJ1-5,TGTGCCATCAGTGAGTCCCTCGGACAGGGGAATAATCAGCCCCAGCATTTT,CAISESLGQGNNQPQHF
.,TRBV5-1,TRBD1,13,TRBJ1-2,TGCGCCAGCAGCTTACAGGGGAGCTATGGCTACACCTTC,CASSLQGSYGYTF
.,TRBV29-1,TRBD1,16,TRBJ1-1,TGCAGCGTTCTTGGACAGGGGCGATCTTCGAACACTGAAGCTTTCTTT,CSVLGQGRSSNTEAFF
once,TRBV6-1,.,15,TRBJ2-3,TGTGCCAGCAGTGAATCGGGCGGACTCACAGATACGCAGTATTTT,CASSESGGLTDTQYF
.,TRBV5-3,TRBD1,18,TRBJ2-7,TGTGCCAGAAGCTTGAGGGCTGAGAGAAGGGGGCAACGTCGCGAGCAGTACTTC,CARSLRAERRGQRREQYF
.,TRBV5-1,.,15,TRBJ1-4,TGCGCCAGCAGCTGGGCGGGACCGCGTAATGAAAAACTGTTTTTT,CASSWAGPRNEKLFF
.,TRBV6-6,.,16,TRBJ2-3,TGTGCCAGCAGTTACTCGTCCGGGAAGCGAACAGATACGCAGTATTTT,CASSYSSGKRTDTQYF
.,TRBV12-3/TRBV12-4,.,13,TRBJ1-5,TGTGCCAGCAGGAACAGGAACAATCAGCCCCAGCATTTT,CASRNRNNQPQHF
.,TRBV5-1,TRBD1,16,TRBJ1-1,TGCGCCAGCAGCTTCGGGACAGGGGGCAGGGACACTGAAGCTTTCTTT,CASSFGTGGRDTEAFF
.,TRBV5-4,.,15,TRBJ1-1,TGTGCCAGCAGCTCGCAGGCCGGTTCAGGCACTGAAGCTTTCTTT,CASSSQAGSGTEAFF
.,TRBV7-2,.,14,TRBJ1-1,TGTGCCAGCAGCTTAACAGGGTTGGACACTGAAGCTTTCTTT,CASSLTGLDTEAFF
.,TRBV27,.,14,TRBJ1-6,TGTGCCAGCAGTATCGGGGACTATAATTCACCCCTCCACTTT,CASSIGDYNSPLHF
.,TRBV5-4,TRBD2,14,TRBJ2-7,TGTGCCAGCAGCTCGGGACTAGCGGGTAGAGAGCAGTACTTC,CASSSGLAGREQYF
.,TRBV7-2,.,15,TRBJ2-1,TGTGCCAGCAGCTTACTCCCCTCCTCCTACAATGAGCAGTTCTTC,CASSLLPSSYNEQFF
.,TRBV7-9,TRBD1,15,TRBJ2-1,TGTGCCAGCAGCTTGACAGGGACCTTGGGTAATGAGCAGTTCTTC,CASSLTGTLGNEQFF
.,TRBV4-3,TRBD1,14,TRBJ1-2,TGCGCCAGCAGCCCCGCAGGGGGCGGCTATGGCTACACCTTC,CASSPAGGGYGYTF
once,TRBV2,.,17,TRBJ2-6,TGTGCCAGCAGTGAGGGCAGGCGACCCTCTGGGGCCAACGTCCTGACTTTC,CASSEGRRPSGANVLTF
.,TRBV29-1,.,14,TRBJ1-2,TGCAGCGTTGATCTGCGAGGTTTCAACTATGGCTACACCTTC,CSVDLRGFNYGYTF
.,TRBV7-3,.,14,TRBJ1-1,TGTGCCAGCAGCTTAGGCAGTATGAACACTGAAGCTTTCTTT,CASSLGSMNTEAFF
.,TRBV7-2,TRBD1,14,TRBJ1-6,TGTGCCAGCAGCTCCGAGGGACAGTATTCACCCCTCCACTTT,CASSSEGQYSPLHF
.,TRBV11-2,.,15,TRBJ1-6,TGTGCCAGCAGACCAGAAAGGGGCGGTAATTCACCCCTCCACTTT,CASRPERGGNSPLHF
.,TRBV11-2,.,13,TRBJ2-1,TGTGCCACGGCCCGAGTAAGGGGCAATGAGCAGTTCTTC,CATARVRGNEQFF
.,TRBV7-2,.,11,TRBJ2-1,TGTGCCAGCAGCTTTTACTATGAGCAGTTCTTC,CASSFYYEQFF
.,TRBV9,.,15,TRBJ2-7,TGTGCCAGCAGCGTTGGGGACATGAGCATTAACGAGCAGTACTTC,CASSVGDMSINEQYF
.,TRBV5-1,TRBD1,15,TRBJ1-1,TGCGCCAGCAGCCCGGGACAGGGAGCGAACACTGAAGCTTTCTTT,CASSPGQGANTEAFF
.,TRBV7-6,TRBD2,16,TRBJ2-3,TGTGCCAGCAGCTCGGGACTAGCGGGGGGCACAGATACGCAGTATTTT,CASSSGLAGGTDTQYF
.,TRBV19,.,16,TRBJ1-5,TGTGCCAGTAGTCCCCCGGCTGGGAGTAGCAATCAGCCCCAGCATTTT,CASSPPAGSSNQPQHF
.,TRBV28,.,12,TRBJ2-5,TGTGCCAGCAGTCCACTAGGGGAGACCCAGTACTTC,CASSPLGETQYF
.,TRBV5-1,.,16,TRBJ2-2,TGCGCCAGCAGCTTTAGTGTCCAGGGAGGAACCGGGGAGCTGTTTTTT,CASSFSVQGGTGELFF
.,TRBV6-5,.,12,TRBJ1-5,TGTGCCAGCCAGTTTTTAAACCAGCCCCAGCATTTT,CASQFLNQPQHF
.,TRBV5-6,TRBD1,14,TRBJ2-7,TGTGCCAGCAGCTTCGGGACAGGGTGGAGCGAGCAGTACTTC,CASSFGTGWSEQYF
.,TRBV5-1,.,16,TRBJ2-1,TGCGCCAGCAGCTTGACGGGAGACAGCTCCTACAATGAGCAGTTCTTC,CASSLTGDSSYNEQFF
.,TRBV4-3,TRBD2,19,TRBJ2-3,TGCGCCAGCAGCAGAGGTGGTCTAGCGGGGGGGCCGTTCACAGATACGCAGTATTTT,CASSRGGLAGGPFTDTQYF
.,TRBV6-5,.,15,TRBJ1-2,TGTGCCAGCAGTTACTCGTCGGGACAAGGCCCTCAAAGCACCTTC,CASSYSSGQGPQSTF
.,TRBV10-3,.,14,TRBJ1-2,TGTGCCATCAGTGAGATCGGGCAGGGAAATGGCTACACCTTC,CAISEIGQGNGYTF
few,TRBV29-1,.,16,TRBJ1-6,TGCAGCGTTGAAGAAGTGGACAGCTCCTATAATTCACCCCTCCACTTT,CSVEEVDSSYNSPLHF
.,TRBV6-5,.,13,TRBJ2-1,TGTGCCAGTAGCCTCATCCGGTGGAATGAGCAGTTCTTC,CASSLIRWNEQFF
.,TRBV11-2,.,14,TRBJ2-3,TGTGCCAGCAGTTCCCTAGTCTGGAAGTATACGCAGTATTTT,CASSSLVWKYTQYF
.,TRBV2,TRBD2,16,TRBJ2-3,TGTGCCAGCAGTGAAGTTCTAGCGGGGGGCACAGATACGCAGTATTTT,CASSEVLAGGTDTQYF
.,TRBV7-2,.,13,TRBJ1-2,TGTGCCAGCAGCCGGGGGGGTCTCTATGGCTACACCTTC,CASSRGGLYGYTF
.,TRBV7-9,.,14,TRBJ1-4,TGTGCCAGCAGCCCCCCAGGGTGGGGTGAAAAACTGTTTTTT,CASSPPGWGEKLFF
.,TRBV6-2/TRBV6-3,.,14,TRBJ1-6,TGTGCCAGCAGTTCCCGGGCAGGGAATTCACCCCTCCACTTT,CASSSRAGNSPLHF
.,TRBV14,.,15,TRBJ2-3,TGTGCCAGCAGCCAAGGACTGACTACCACAGATACGCAGTATTTT,CASSQGLTTTDTQYF
.,TRBV19,TRBD1,17,TRBJ1-5,TGTGCCAGTATCCCTAACAGGGGGCGCGATAGCAATCAGCCCCAGCATTTT,CASIPNRGRDSNQPQHF
.,TRBV7-2,TRBD1,17,TRBJ1-6,TGTGCCAGCACGACAGGGGGAAGGAGCTCCTATAATTCACCCCTCCACTTT,CASTTGGRSSYNSPLHF
.,TRBV5-1,TRBD1,14,TRBJ1-5,TGCGCCAGCAGCCCCGGACAGGGGAATCAGCCCCAGCATTTT,CASSPGQGNQPQHF
.,TRBV10-3,.,15,TRBJ1-6,TGTGCCATCAGTGAGGAGTTGGTGGATAATTCACCCCTCCACTTT,CAISEELVDNSPLHF
few,TRBV6-2/TRBV6-3,TRBD1,14,TRBJ1-5,TGTGCCAGCAGCACCCGGGACAGATATCAGCCCCAGCATTTT,CASSTRDRYQPQHF
once,TRBV29-1,.,11,TRBJ1-2,TGCAGCGTTCGGGGAGAGGATGGCTACACCTTC,CSVRGEDGYTF
.,TRBV2,.,14,TRBJ2-7,TGTGCCAGCAGCCCCGACAGCTGGAACTACGAGCAGTACTTC,CASSPDSWNYEQYF
.,TRBV11-2,.,15,TRBJ2-2,TGTGCCAGCAGCTTAGATCCCCGAACAGGAGGGGAGCTGTTTTTT,CASSLDPRTGGELFF
.,TRBV5-1,.,14,TRBJ1-4,TGCGCCAGCAGCCCGGACTTTTTTAATGAAAAACTGTTTTTT,CASSPDFFNEKLFF
.,TRBV3-1/TRBV3-2,TRBD2,14,TRBJ2-5,TGTGCCAGCAGAGCACTAGCGGGCGGGGAGACCCAGTACTTC,CASRALAGGETQYF
.,TRBV18,.,14,TRBJ1-1,TGTGCCAGCTCCCCGGGGACAATGGACACTGAAGCTTTCTTT,CASSPGTMDTEAFF
.,TRBV12-5,TRBD2,18,TRBJ2-7,TGTGCTAGTGGTTTGAACCCCCTGACTAGCGGGGGATCCTACGAGCAGTACTTC,CASGLNPLTSGGSYEQYF
.,TRBV13,TRBD1,14,TRBJ1-3,TGTGCCAGCAGATTGACAGGGGGCCCAAACACCATATATTTT,CASRLTGGPNTIYF
.,TRBV10-2,TRBD1,16,TRBJ1-5,TGCGCCGGAGACAGGGGGCGCAGATTGAGCAATCAGCCCCAGCATTTT,CAGDRGRRLSNQPQHF
.,TRBV4-1,.,16,TRBJ2-3,TGCGCCAGCAGCCAAGATGGTTCCGCGAGGGCAGATACGCAGTATTTT,CASSQDGSARADTQYF